This T cell receptor (beta chain) was identified during a study of T cell changes during pregnancy in multiple sclerosis. This table comes from immunoSEQ multiplex PCR, and its TCRdb copy is limited to in-frame clones, with some not included. The sample holds approximately 61,000 clones; around 90% are singletons and the top ten take 3% to 4%. Germline V CDR1 and CDR2: SQVTM, ANQGSEA. V shed 0 bases and J shed 1 base, with 12 bases lying between them. This CDR3 spans 15 amino acids. The sequence was collected from a female donor in good health, enrolled as a control in a pregnancy study. The material was peripheral blood, obtained in the first trimester of pregnancy. The chain joins TRBV29-1 to TRBJ1-1, with a tentative D call TRBD1 (6 bases). The CDR3 loop reads CSVEDQGRGNTEAFF. The CDR3 DNA sequence: TGCAGCGTTGAAGATCAGGGCAGGGGGAACACTGAAGCTTTCTTT.